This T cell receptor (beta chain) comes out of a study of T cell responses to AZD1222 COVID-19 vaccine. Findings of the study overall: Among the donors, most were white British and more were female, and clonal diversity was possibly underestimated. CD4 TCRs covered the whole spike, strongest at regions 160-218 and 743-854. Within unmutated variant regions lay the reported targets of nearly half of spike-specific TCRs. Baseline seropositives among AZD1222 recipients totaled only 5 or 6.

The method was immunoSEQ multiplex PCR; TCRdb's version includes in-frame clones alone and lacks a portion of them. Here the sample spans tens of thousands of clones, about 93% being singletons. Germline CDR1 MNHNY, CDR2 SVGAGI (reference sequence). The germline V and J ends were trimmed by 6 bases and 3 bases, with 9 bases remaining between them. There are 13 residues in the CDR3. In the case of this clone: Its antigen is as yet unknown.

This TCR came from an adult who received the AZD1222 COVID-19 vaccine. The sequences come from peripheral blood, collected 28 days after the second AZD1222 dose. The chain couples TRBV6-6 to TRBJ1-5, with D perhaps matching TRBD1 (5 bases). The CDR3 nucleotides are TGTGCCAGCAGGGTGGGGCTCAATCAGCCCCAGCATTTT. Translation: CASRVGLNQPQHF.